This paragraph reports one T cell receptor beta chain. Its antigen is undetermined. This specimen belongs to a study of CD8 T cells in Susac syndrome. Study findings and constraints: A relatively small number of individuals underwent TCR sequencing and HLA analysis.

Trimming stripped 1 base from V and 5 bases from J, with 9 bases between. The germline gives CDR1 MNHEY, CDR2 SMNVEV (reference sequence). The CDR3 covers 14 residues. After extraction with the RNeasy kit, roughly 0.45 to 1 ug of the RNA was reverse transcribed using random hexamers. TCRdb re-analysed the immunoSEQ multiplex PCR reads in MiXCR, keeping a single row per CDR3 protein. The sample consists of roughly 28,000 distinct CDR3 sequences, around 94% of them appearing once. TEMRA cells were FACS-enriched, while CD8+ and CD4+ T cells were negatively isolated. The chain links TRBV27 to TRBJ1-5, with D unresolved. This TCR was sampled from a human donor in good health. Material: CD8+ T cells from PBMCs. CDR3 in DNA: TGTGCCAGCAGTTTATTGGGAACTTATCAGCCCCAGCATTTT. Translating gives CASSLLGTYQPQHF.